These 31 T cell receptor beta chains originate from one sample sequenced in a study of shared clonotypes between healthy human individuals. Profiling relied on immunoSEQ multiplex PCR, and the TCRdb table lists in-frame clones only, not all of them. The table lists some 1 million clones, approximately 70% of them singletons. The sequencing input was memory CD4+ T cells sorted from blood. Subset specified: CD45RA-negative fraction. The origin of the receptors is a man in his late teens or twenties in good health.

Only a few counts were recorded for this clone. CDR3 DNA sequence: TGTGCCAGCAGCTTAGACGCAGGGTCATACGAGCAGTACTTC. This gives the protein CASSLDAGSYEQYF. V usage is TRBV7-2 and J usage is TRBJ2-7; weak D call: TRBD1 (5 bases). This CDR3 has 14 residues. V lost 1 base, J lost 4 bases, and 11 bases lay in between. CDR1 is SGHTA, CDR2 FQGNSA, per germline. The full variable domain, with the rest looked up from reference TRBV7-2 and TRBJ2-7, is GAGVSQSPSNKVTEKGKDVELRCDPISGHTALYWYRQSLGQGLEFLIYFQGNSAPDKSGLPSDRFSAERTGGSVSTLTIQRTQQEDSAVYLCASSLDAGSYEQYFGPGTRLTVT.

This clone was counted a few times. The rearrangement links TRBV4-2 to TRBJ2-5; 7 bases match TRBD2. The assigned J gene may be wrong: the sequence end matches TRBJ2-7 better. From germline, CDR1 is LGHNA and CDR2 YNFKEQ. This CDR3 spans 15 amino acids. CDR3 sequence reads: CASSPEERGSYEQYF. The CDR3, as DNA: TGTGCCAGCAGCCCCGAGGAGCGGGGCTCCTACGAGCAGTACTTC.

The genes are TRBV2 and TRBJ2-5; perhaps TRBD2 as D (6 bases). Germline loops: CDR1 SNHLY, CDR2 FYNNEI. This CDR3 spans 15 amino acids. V was shortened by 8 bases and J by 1 base, with 17 bases between the two germline ends. CDR3: CASGAGTRIQETQYF. In nucleotides, the CDR3 is TGTGCCAGCGGCGCCGGGACTCGCATCCAAGAGACCCAGTACTTC.

The chain uses TRBV29-1 and TRBJ2-5, with a possible D match to TRBD1 (6 bases). Per germline, CDR1 SQVTM and CDR2 ANQGSEA. The CDR3 is made up of 12 amino acids. The V end lost 6 bases, the J end lost 2 bases, and 10 bases lay between the germline ends. CDR3 amino acids: CSVGTPQETQYF. In DNA, the CDR3 is TGCAGCGTCGGGACACCACAAGAGACCCAGTACTTC.

This sequence joins TRBV10-3 and TRBJ2-2; D not certain. The germline gives CDR1 ENHRY, CDR2 SYGVKD. The V end lost 3 bases, the J end lost 10 bases, and 12 bases lay between the germline ends. The CDR3 consists of 13 residues. CDR3 nucleotides: TGTGCCATCAGTGAAATCGGCTCGTCGGAGCTGTTTTTT. This encodes CAISEIGSSELFF.

The CDR3: CASRPTGPDTQYF. CDR3 bases: TGTGCCAGCAGGCCCACAGGGCCAGATACGCAGTATTTT. V and J are TRBV6-6 and TRBJ2-3, with TRBD1 as a possible D gene (6 bases). In germline, CDR1 is MNHNY, CDR2 SVGAGI (reference sequence). This CDR3 contains 13 residues. V was pared by 6 bases and J by 4 bases, with 11 bases between.

This clone was recorded only once. V usage is TRBV2 and J usage is TRBJ2-7, with TRBD1 matching over 8 bases. Losses at the gene ends were 7 bases for V and 0 bases for J; bases not matched to a gene: 8. CDR1 is SNHLY, CDR2 FYNNEI, per germline. The CDR3 sequence is 15 residues long. The CDR3: CASTNGQGGSYEQYF. Here the CDR3 DNA reads TGTGCCAGCACTAATGGACAGGGTGGCTCCTACGAGCAGTACTTC.

This clone occurred a few times. The same CDR3 arises from other DNA sequences in this sample as well. This sequence joins TRBV2 and TRBJ2-4; D ambiguous. V lost 4 bases and J 3 bases, leaving 4 bases between the germline ends. CDR1 and CDR2 (germline): SNHLY, FYNNEI. The CDR3 loop spans 12 amino acids. CDR3 region: CASSGDKNIQYF. The CDR3 coding sequence is TGTGCCAGCAGTGGAGACAAAAACATTCAGTACTTC.

The chain joins TRBV20-1 to TRBJ2-7, with a weak D call TRBD1 (5 bases). In germline, CDR1 is DFQATT, CDR2 SNEGSKA (reference sequence). This CDR3 has 11 residues. The CDR3 sequence is CGCQGTYEQYF. CDR3 nucleotides: TGCGGCTGCCAGGGTACCTACGAGCAGTACTTC.

The J gene is TRBJ1-4, the V gene TRBV15; a weak D match, TRBD1 (5 bases). Germline V gene sequence: CDR1 LNHNV, CDR2 YYDKDF (reference sequence). The length of the CDR3 is 17 residues. Trimming took 0 bases from V and 11 from J, leaving 22 bases between them. The CDR3 DNA reads as TGTGCCACCAGCAGAGATCTCGGATCCGGGCGGGGGGATAAACTGTTTTTT. It encodes CATSRDLGSGRGDKLFF.

The rearrangement uses TRBV6-1 and TRBJ1-3; D is unresolved. Looked up from germline, CDR1 is MNHNS and CDR2 is SASEGT. V was cut by 6 bases and J by 0 bases, with 12 bases left in between. The CDR3 has 15 amino acids. The CDR3 spells CASRGWTGSGNTIYF. CDR3 bases: TGTGCCAGCAGAGGTTGGACGGGCTCTGGAAACACCATATATTTT.

The table lists this clone with a few counts. The genes are TRBV4-3 and TRBJ2-2; D call uncertain. V was trimmed by 0 bases and J by 2 bases, leaving 7 bases between them. This CDR3 region has 15 residues. CDR1 is LGHNA and CDR2 is YSLEER in the germline V gene. CDR3 residues: CASSQEAANTGELFF. The CDR3 bases are TGCGCCAGCAGCCAAGAGGCGGCAAACACCGGGGAGCTGTTTTTT.

A few counts support this clone. The V call is TRBV25-1, the J call TRBJ1-4; 7 nucleotides match TRBD1. Germline V gene lookup returns CDR1 MGHDK and CDR2 SYGVNS. The CDR3 has 15 residues. Trimming took 1 base from V and 5 from J; bases not matched to a gene: 4. CDR3 DNA: TGTGCCAGCAGTGAATGGGCAGGGGGGAATGAAAAACTGTTTTTT. It codes for CASSEWAGGNEKLFF.

This clone has only one observation. The J gene is TRBJ2-1, the V gene TRBV2, with TRBD1 matching over 7 bases. The junction had 10 bases not matched to a gene; V was cut back by 4 bases and J by 10 bases. The CDR3 has 14 amino acids. Germline V CDR1 and CDR2: SNHLY, FYNNEI. CDR3 loop: CASSVDRWGWEQFF. Written as DNA, the CDR3 is TGTGCCAGCAGTGTGGACAGGTGGGGATGGGAGCAGTTCTTC. Drawing the rest from reference TRBV2 and TRBJ2-1, the complete variable domain is EPEVTQTPSHQVTQMGQEVILRCVPISNHLYFYWYRQILGQKVEFLVSFYNNEISEKSEIFDDQFSVERPDGSNFTLKIRSTKLEDSAMYFCASSVDRWGWEQFFGPGTRLTVL.

This clone appeared a few times. The chain combines TRBV18 with TRBJ1-5; the D gene is possibly TRBD1 (5 bases). Germline-derived CDR1 and CDR2 are KGHSH and LQKENI. The CDR3 extends over 13 amino acids. With 5 bases removed from V and 7 bases from J, the gap between germline ends came to 12 bases. This chain's CDR3 is CASSVQDTQPQHF. The CDR3 DNA follows: TGTGCCAGCTCAGTACAGGATACCCAGCCCCAGCATTTT.

With respect to this clone: The sample contains more than one DNA sequence encoding this CDR3. V and J are TRBV5-1 and TRBJ1-5; 7 bases agree with TRBD1. This CDR3 comprises 16 residues. Germline V gene sequence: CDR1 SGHRS, CDR2 YFSETQ. The V segment lost 0 bases and the J segment 3 bases; nucleotides outside the gene matches: 6. CDR3 bases: TGCGCCAGCAGCTTGGGGGACAGCAGGGTCAATCAGCCCCAGCATTTT. This encodes CASSLGDSRVNQPQHF.

The V gene is TRBV6-5, the J gene TRBJ2-3; TRBD2 might be the D (6 bases). Germline assignment: CDR1 MNHEY and CDR2 SVGAGI. V lost 5 bases and J 0 bases, leaving 12 bases between the germline ends. The length of the CDR3 is 15 residues. The CDR3 is CASSLGGFSTDTQYF. The CDR3 DNA is TGTGCCAGCAGTCTTGGGGGGTTTAGCACAGATACGCAGTATTTT.

V usage is TRBV4-1 and J usage is TRBJ1-2, with no clear D. This CDR3 spans 12 amino acids. The V and J ends lost 2 bases and 4 bases respectively, with 5 bases between them. Germline assignment: CDR1 MGHRA and CDR2 YSYEKL. This CDR3 reads CASSQPTYGYTF. The CDR3 coding sequence is TGCGCCAGCAGCCAACCAACCTATGGCTACACCTTC.

The chain joins TRBV7-9 to TRBJ1-5; a weak D match, TRBD1 (6 bases). The germline V and J ends were trimmed by 5 bases and 2 bases, with 13 bases remaining between them. This CDR3 has 15 amino acids. Germline lookup yields CDR1 SEHNR and CDR2 FQNEAQ (reference sequence). The CDR3 reads CASSAGADGNQPQHF. In DNA, the CDR3 is TGTGCCAGCAGCGCGGGGGCCGATGGCAATCAGCCCCAGCATTTT.

The chain employs TRBV15 and TRBJ1-4; the D gene is possibly TRBD1 (5 bases). The germline V gene encodes CDR1 LNHNV and CDR2 YYDKDF (reference sequence). Trimming cost V 2 bases and J 7 bases, with 14 bases left between them. The CDR3 extends over 15 amino acids. The DNA of the CDR3 is TGTGCCACCAGCAGACCTCGACAGCGCGGTGAAAAACTGTTTTTT. Translated: CATSRPRQRGEKLFF.

As to this clone: The sample holds other DNA sequences that translate to the same CDR3. The chain recombines TRBV7-2 with TRBJ2-1, with unresolved D. The V and J ends lost 5 bases and 1 base respectively, with 6 bases between them. The CDR3 has 13 residues. Germline CDR1 and CDR2: SGHTA and FQGNSA. The chain's CDR3 is CASSPGSYNEQFF. The CDR3 nucleotides are TGTGCCAGCAGCCCCGGGTCCTACAATGAGCAGTTCTTC.

A remark on this clone: Other DNA sequences in this sample translate to the same CDR3. This rearrangement joins TRBV19 to TRBJ1-2; 8 nucleotides line up with TRBD1. V was clipped by 4 bases and J by 4 bases; unmatched bases: 2. The CDR3 loop spans 13 amino acids. The germline gives CDR1 LNHDA, CDR2 SQIVND (reference sequence). The CDR3 DNA is TGTGCCAGTAGTAGACAGGGGACCTATGGCTACACCTTC. Amino acid sequence: CASSRQGTYGYTF.

The chain links TRBV9 to TRBJ1-2; 7 bases are a match to TRBD1. The CDR3 has 15 residues. Trimming took 3 bases from V and 4 from J; bases not matched to a gene: 9. Germline values: CDR1 SGDLS, CDR2 YYNGEE. CDR3 residues: CASSGEGTGVYGYTF. Here the CDR3 DNA reads TGTGCCAGCAGCGGGGAGGGAACAGGGGTCTATGGCTACACCTTC.

The chain recombines TRBV11-2 with TRBJ2-6; D is possibly TRBD1 or TRBD2 (6 bases each). V lost 3 bases and J 3 bases, leaving 12 bases between the germline ends. This CDR3 region has 16 residues. CDR1 and CDR2 (germline): SGHAT, FQNNGV. CDR3 nucleotides: TGTGCCAGCAGCTTTGGGGGGCTCAATGGGGCCAACGTCCTGACTTTC. It codes for CASSFGGLNGANVLTF.

This sequence joins TRBV11-2 and TRBJ2-2; D gene uncertain. The V and J ends lost 4 bases and 6 bases respectively, with 6 bases between them. This CDR3 has 12 amino acids. From germline, CDR1 is SGHAT and CDR2 FQNNGV. CDR3 loop: CASSSGSGELFF. DNA for the CDR3: TGTGCCAGCAGCTCCGGTTCCGGGGAGCTGTTTTTT.

The chain joins TRBV5-4 to TRBJ2-3; TRBD2 aligns across 8 bases. This CDR3 contains 19 residues. Germline V gives CDR1 SGHNT, CDR2 YYREEE (reference sequence). J gave up 0 bases and V 3 bases, and 15 bases lay outside the gene matches. The CDR3: CASSSLAGGQRSSTDTQYF. In nucleotides, the CDR3 is TGTGCCAGCAGCTCCCTGGCGGGGGGACAAAGATCTAGCACAGATACGCAGTATTTT.

The chain carries TRBV7-6 and TRBJ2-1; D gene uncertain. The CDR3 is made up of 12 amino acids. V was shortened by 3 bases and J by 5 bases, with 5 bases between the two germline ends. Germline V gives CDR1 SGHVS, CDR2 FNYEAQ. The chain's CDR3 is CASSFRNNEQFF. CDR3 DNA sequence: TGTGCCAGCAGCTTTAGAAACAATGAGCAGTTCTTC.

This rearrangement joins TRBV4-2 to TRBJ1-3, with D uncertain. The CDR3 covers 15 residues. The V and J ends lost 4 bases and 4 bases respectively, with 14 bases between them. Germline lookup yields CDR1 LGHNA and CDR2 YNFKEQ. CDR3: CASSRSMGGGNTIYF. CDR3 sequence (DNA): TGTGCCAGCAGCCGAAGCATGGGTGGCGGAAACACCATATATTTT.

J is TRBJ2-7 and V is TRBV7-9, with 8 bases lining up with TRBD1. Unmatched junction bases numbered 8, after V lost 3 bases and J lost 7 bases. The CDR3 length is 14 residues. The germline CDR1 and CDR2 sequences are SEHNR and FQNEAQ (reference sequence). The CDR3: CASSLTGDRGEQYF. The CDR3, as DNA: TGTGCCAGCAGCTTGACAGGGGATAGAGGAGAGCAGTACTTC.

The V and J genes are TRBV29-1 and TRBJ2-7; 7 positions agree with TRBD1. The ends lost 1 base at V and 2 bases at J; junction bases unmatched: 2. The CDR3 covers 13 residues. Per germline, CDR1 SQVTM and CDR2 ANQGSEA. The CDR3 DNA reads as TGCAGCGTTGAAGGACAGGGCCCCTACGAGCAGTACTTC. It encodes CSVEGQGPYEQYF.

The chain combines TRBV5-4 with TRBJ2-3; the D is unclear. The CDR3 sequence is 15 residues long. Germline CDR1 is SGHNT and CDR2 is YYREEE (reference sequence). V was trimmed by 0 bases and J by 2 bases, leaving 10 bases between them. CDR3 DNA sequence: TGTGCCAGCAGCTTGGAGACTTTGACCACAGATACGCAGTATTTT. It specifies CASSLETLTTDTQYF. The full variable domain, rest sourced from reference TRBV5-4 and TRBJ2-3, is ETGVTQSPTHLIKTRGQQVTLRCSSQSGHNTVSWYQQALGQGPQFIFQYYREEENGRGNFPPRFSGLQFPNYSSELNVNALELDDSALYLCASSLETLTTDTQYFGPGTRLTVL.